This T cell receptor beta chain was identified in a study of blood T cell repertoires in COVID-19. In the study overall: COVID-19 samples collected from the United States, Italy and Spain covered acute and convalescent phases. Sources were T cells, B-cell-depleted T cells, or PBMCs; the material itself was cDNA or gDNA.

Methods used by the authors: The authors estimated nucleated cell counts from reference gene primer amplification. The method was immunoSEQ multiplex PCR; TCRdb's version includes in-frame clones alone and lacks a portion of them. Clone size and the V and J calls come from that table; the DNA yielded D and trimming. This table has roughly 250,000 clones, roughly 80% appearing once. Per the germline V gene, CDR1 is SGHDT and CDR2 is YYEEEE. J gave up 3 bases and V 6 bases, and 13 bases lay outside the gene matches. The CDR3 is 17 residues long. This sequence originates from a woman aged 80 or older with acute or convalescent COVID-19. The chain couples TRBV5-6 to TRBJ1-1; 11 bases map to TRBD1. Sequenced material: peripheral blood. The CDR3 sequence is CASTPDRGLSWDTEAFF. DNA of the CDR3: TGTGCCAGCACCCCGGACAGGGGGCTGTCCTGGGACACTGAAGCTTTCTTT.